This entry lists 18 T cell receptor beta chains sequenced from one sample in a study of T cell responses to AZD1222 COVID-19 vaccine. Profiled with immunoSEQ multiplex PCR; TCRdb holds only in-frame clones, not every one. This table holds around 130,000 clones, approximately 92% found once. The material sequenced was peripheral blood, taken 28 days after the second AZD1222 dose. The receptors stem from an adult who received the AZD1222 COVID-19 vaccine.

The genes are TRBV9 and TRBJ1-2; D is perhaps TRBD1 (5 bases). Germline CDR1 is SGDLS and CDR2 is YYNGEE. The V end was cut by 4 bases, the J end by 2 bases, with 15 bases between. The CDR3 has 15 residues. The CDR3 nucleotides read TGTGCCAGCAGCCCCTTGGGGGGGATGAACTATGGCTACACCTTC. Residues: CASSPLGGMNYGYTF.

Remarks on this clone: A junction boundary mismatches the germline segment, possibly from a read error. This chain links TRBV5-1 with TRBJ2-3, with a possible D match to TRBD2 (6 bases). Germline CDR1 is SGHRS and CDR2 is YFSETQ. CDR3 length: 15 amino acids. The CDR3 DNA sequence: TGCGCAAGCAGCACGCTGCCGGGGGAGACAGATACGCAGTATTTT. The encoded protein is CASSTLPGETDTQYF.

The chain links TRBV27 to TRBJ2-1, with a tentative D call TRBD2 (6 bases). Germline-derived CDR1 and CDR2 are MNHEY and SMNVEV (reference sequence). Trimming cost V 2 bases and J 10 bases, with 9 bases left between them. The CDR3 is made up of 12 amino acids. The CDR3 loop reads CASSLEGGEQFF. In DNA, the CDR3 is TGTGCCAGCAGTTTAGAGGGAGGAGAGCAGTTCTTC.

The rearrangement links TRBV7-9 to TRBJ1-3, with 7 bases identical to TRBD1. The CDR3 is made up of 14 amino acids. The trim removed 3 bases at V and 4 bases at J, leaving 3 bases unmatched. From germline, CDR1 is SEHNR and CDR2 FQNEAQ (reference sequence). The chain's CDR3 is CASSLGDSGNTIYF. In nucleotides, the CDR3 is TGTGCCAGCAGCTTGGGGGACAGCGGAAACACCATATATTTT. Variable domain in full (rest from reference TRBV7-9 and TRBJ1-3): DTGVSQNPRHKITKRGQNVTFRCDPISEHNRLYWYRQTLGQGPEFLTYFQNEAQLEKSRLLSDRFSAERPKGSFSTLEIQRTEQGDSAMYLCASSLGDSGNTIYFGEGSWLTVV.

The chain uses TRBV29-1 and TRBJ2-1, with no clear D. CDR1 and CDR2 (germline): SQVTM, ANQGSEA. The CDR3 is 13 residues long. V was trimmed by 4 bases and J by 4 bases, leaving 11 bases between them. The CDR3 bases are TGCAGCGTTGCGGGTGGGCTTTACAATGAGCAGTTCTTC. It translates to CSVAGGLYNEQFF.

J is TRBJ2-7 and V is TRBV18, with D possibly TRBD2 on 5 matching bases. The CDR3 runs 16 residues. The V end lost 6 bases, the J end lost 0 bases, and 18 bases lay between the germline ends. CDR1 KGHSH and CDR2 LQKENI come from the germline V gene. The CDR3: CASSEDYSVASYEQYV. The CDR3 DNA sequence: TGTGCCAGCTCCGAAGACTACAGCGTGGCCTCCTACGAGCAGTACGTC.

The chain employs TRBV12-3 or TRBV12-4 and TRBJ1-3, with 8 nucleotides matching TRBD1. The CDR3 totals 13 residues. The V gene end was trimmed by 9 bases and the J gene end by 4 bases; junction bases not matched to a gene: 5. The CDR3 protein is CASRQGTGNTIYF. The CDR3 coding sequence is TGTGCCAGTAGACAGGGGACGGGAAACACCATATATTTT.

About this clone: The germline gene is not matched at one end of the junction; a read error may be the cause. The chain carries TRBV7-7 and TRBJ2-1, with 11 nucleotides matching TRBD2. The germline V gene encodes CDR1 SSHAT and CDR2 FNYEAQ (reference sequence). This CDR3 is built from 15 residues. The CDR3 protein is CASSYGTSGYNEQFF. The CDR3 nucleotides are TGTGCTAGCAGCTACGGGACTAGCGGCTACAATGAGCAGTTCTTC.

CDR3 in amino acids: CASSLGFQGRDTQYF. The CDR3 DNA follows: TGTGCCAGCAGCTTGGGGTTTCAGGGTAGGGATACGCAGTATTTT. The V and J genes are TRBV11-3 and TRBJ2-3; TRBD1 might be the D (5 bases). The CDR3 loop spans 15 amino acids. Germline CDR1 and CDR2: SGHNT and YENEEA. Trimming removed 3 bases at V and 6 bases at J, with 16 bases between.

The chain carries TRBV27 and TRBJ1-5; possible D gene TRBD1, 5 bases. V dropped 8 bases and J dropped 12 bases, with 17 bases sitting between them. Germline CDR1 MNHEY, CDR2 SMNVEV (reference sequence). The CDR3 covers 12 residues. The DNA for the CDR3 is TGTGCCAGCTTGACCCGGGGGTGGGACCAGCATTTT. Protein: CASLTRGWDQHF.

The genes are TRBV11-3 and TRBJ2-5, with D possibly TRBD2 on 5 matching bases. Germline V lookup: CDR1 SGHNT, CDR2 YENEEA. V was clipped by 1 base and J by 4 bases, with 7 bases between them. CDR3 length equals 13 residues. For the CDR3, the DNA is TGTGCCAGCAGCTTAGGACGGGGAGAGACCCAGTACTTC. It specifies CASSLGRGETQYF.

This rearrangement joins TRBV6-1 to TRBJ1-6, with a weak D call TRBD1 (6 bases). Deletions cut 2 bases from V and 11 bases from J, with 16 bases between. CDR1 and CDR2 from the germline V gene are MNHNS and SASEGT. The CDR3 is made up of 15 amino acids. The DNA for the CDR3 is TGTGCCAGCAGTGAATCAGGGGCGTTTGTTCCACCCCTCCACTTT. It yields the protein CASSESGAFVPPLHF.

This chain joins TRBV12-3 or TRBV12-4 and TRBJ1-2; possibly TRBD1 for D (5 bases). This CDR3 is 13 amino acids long. Trimming shortened V by 3 bases and J by 8 bases, and 13 bases separated the two germline ends. This chain's CDR3 is CASSFKTVGGYTF. Here the CDR3 DNA reads TGTGCCAGCAGTTTTAAGACAGTTGGGGGCTACACCTTC.

This chain links TRBV14 with TRBJ2-3, with D possibly being TRBD2 (6 bases). The V end lost 2 bases, the J end lost 2 bases, and 14 bases lay between the germline ends. The length of the CDR3 is 16 residues. CDR1 is SGHDN, CDR2 FVKESK, per germline. As DNA, the CDR3 is TGTGCCAGCAGCCAACCGGGACTCCTATCCACAGATACGCAGTATTTT. Translation: CASSQPGLLSTDTQYF.

The chain uses TRBV10-3 and TRBJ1-2, with unresolved D. CDR1 and CDR2 from the germline V gene are ENHRY and SYGVKD. This CDR3 contains 14 residues. Trimming shortened V by 0 bases and J by 8 bases, and 13 bases separated the two germline ends. CDR3 region: CAISESLGVGGYTF. CDR3 bases: TGTGCCATCAGTGAGTCGCTCGGGGTAGGGGGCTACACCTTC.

With regard to this clone: The same CDR3 is also encoded by other DNA sequences in this sample. The rearrangement links TRBV7-2 to TRBJ1-5, with a possible D match to TRBD1 (5 bases). Germline lookup yields CDR1 SGHTA and CDR2 FQGNSA. This CDR3 region has 15 residues. Trimming cost V 2 bases and J 0 bases, with 8 bases left between them. The CDR3 reads CASSLQGNSNQPQHF. DNA of the CDR3: TGTGCCAGCAGCTTACAGGGAAATAGCAATCAGCCCCAGCATTTT. The whole variable domain, filled in from reference TRBV7-2 and TRBJ1-5, reads GAGVSQSPSNKVTEKGKDVELRCDPISGHTALYWYRQSLGQGLEFLIYFQGNSAPDKSGLPSDRFSAERTGGSVSTLTIQRTQQEDSAVYLCASSLQGNSNQPQHFGDGTRLSIL.

Concerning this clone: Other DNA sequences in this specimen translate into the identical CDR3. The chain joins TRBV2 to TRBJ1-5; unclear D gene. Germline V gives CDR1 SNHLY, CDR2 FYNNEI. V was cut by 3 bases and J by 1 base, with 7 bases left in between. The CDR3 runs to 14 residues. The CDR3 sequence is CASSELQSNQPQHF. The CDR3, as DNA: TGTGCCAGCAGTGAGTTGCAGAGCAATCAGCCCCAGCATTTT.

In this sample, this clone turned up a few times. The chain couples TRBV12-3 or TRBV12-4 to TRBJ1-5; D remains unclear. This CDR3 has 12 residues. The V end was cut by 4 bases, the J end by 13 bases, with 14 bases between. As DNA, the CDR3 is TGTGCCAGCAGTTCCTCAGGCTTCTTACAGCATTTT. Its protein product is CASSSSGFLQHF.